These 24 T cell receptor beta chains originate from one sample sequenced in a study of blood T cell repertoires in COVID-19. Generated by immunoSEQ multiplex PCR, the TCRdb table keeps only in-frame clones and is missing some. The sample consists of roughly 16,000 clones, more than 75% of them appearing once. Sequenced material: peripheral blood. The receptors were sampled from a human donor in a cohort sampled during active COVID-19.

This sequence joins TRBV10-3 and TRBJ1-2, with a tentative D call TRBD1 (5 bases). CDR3 length: 17 amino acids. The germline V gene encodes CDR1 ENHRY and CDR2 SYGVKD. The V end lost 2 bases, the J end lost 4 bases, and 20 bases lay between the germline ends. The CDR3: CAISEMGGGSGVYGYTF. The CDR3 nucleotides read TGTGCCATCAGTGAGATGGGGGGAGGGAGCGGAGTCTATGGCTACACCTTC.

This chain uses TRBV7-9 with TRBJ1-1; D is perhaps TRBD1 (5 bases). The CDR3 totals 12 residues. Germline-derived CDR1 and CDR2 are SEHNR and FQNEAQ (reference sequence). Trimming removed 1 base at V and 7 bases at J, with 7 bases between. The CDR3 sequence is CASSLGGVEAFF. CDR3 DNA sequence: TGTGCCAGCAGCTTAGGGGGGGTTGAAGCTTTCTTT.

The CDR3 nucleotides read TGCGCCAGCAGCTTGGGCCTAGGCGGGGAGACCCAGTACTTC. Its translation is CASSLGLGGETQYF. The chain recombines TRBV5-1 with TRBJ2-5, with D maybe TRBD2 (5 bases). V lost 0 bases to trimming and J lost 5 bases, with 11 bases between them. The CDR3 length is 14 residues. The germline gives CDR1 SGHRS, CDR2 YFSETQ.

The chain employs TRBV7-3 and TRBJ1-1, with D possibly TRBD1 on 6 matching bases. Trimming took off 3 bases at V and 1 base at J, with 9 bases between the two ends. The germline gives CDR1 SGHTA, CDR2 FQGTGA. This CDR3 has 14 amino acids. CDR3 residues: CASSFQGRNTEAFF. For the CDR3, the DNA is TGTGCCAGCAGCTTCCAGGGGCGGAACACTGAAGCTTTCTTT.

This rearrangement joins TRBV9 to TRBJ1-1, with a weak D call TRBD1 (5 bases). Per the germline V gene, CDR1 is SGDLS and CDR2 is YYNGEE. Trimming left V 0 bases short and J 3 bases short, with 15 bases between. The CDR3 has 16 amino acids. CDR3 sequence: CASSVAEGRRDTEAFF. The CDR3 DNA reads TGTGCCAGCAGCGTAGCGGAGGGGCGAAGGGACACTGAAGCTTTCTTT.

The chain links TRBV7-9 to TRBJ2-7, with TRBD1 matching 8 bases. The V and J ends lost 2 bases and 3 bases, in that order; junction bases with no gene match: 9. The germline gives CDR1 SEHNR, CDR2 FQNEAQ (reference sequence). There are 16 residues in the CDR3. CDR3 nucleotides: TGTGCCAGCAGCTTATCCGGCAGGGGGCGAATCTACGAGCAGTACTTC. Protein product: CASSLSGRGRIYEQYF. The full variable domain, its missing parts supplied by reference TRBV7-9 and TRBJ2-7, is DTGVSQNPRHKITKRGQNVTFRCDPISEHNRLYWYRQTLGQGPEFLTYFQNEAQLEKSRLLSDRFSAERPKGSFSTLEIQRTEQGDSAMYLCASSLSGRGRIYEQYFGPGTRLTVT.

V and J are TRBV27 and TRBJ1-1, with unresolved D. CDR1 MNHEY and CDR2 SMNVEV come from the germline V gene (reference sequence). CDR3 length equals 13 residues. V shed 7 bases and J shed 2 bases, with 11 bases lying between them. The CDR3 bases are TGTGCCAGCAACCCGGCGGGTAACACTGAAGCTTTCTTT. Its protein is CASNPAGNTEAFF.

The chain uses TRBV4-3 and TRBJ1-5; tentatively, D is TRBD1 (6 bases). This CDR3 is built from 14 residues. V was clipped by 1 base and J by 7 bases, with 11 bases between them. Germline assignment: CDR1 LGHNA and CDR2 YSLEER. The CDR3 DNA follows: TGCGCCAGCAGCCAAGGAGGTGGGACACAGCCCCAGCATTTT. It encodes CASSQGGGTQPQHF.

This clone was seen a few times. This chain links TRBV14 with TRBJ1-6; 7 bases agree with TRBD1. Per germline, CDR1 SGHDN and CDR2 FVKESK. The CDR3 length is 13 residues. J was trimmed by 8 bases and V by 8 bases; bases with no gene match: 6. The CDR3 coding sequence is TGTGCCAGCTCAGGACAGGAAGATTCACCCCTCCACTTT. This gives the protein CASSGQEDSPLHF.

V usage is TRBV7-2 and J usage is TRBJ1-2; 10 bases are shared with TRBD1. Germline CDR1 is SGHTA and CDR2 is FQGNSA. The CDR3 has 16 amino acids. The J segment lost 2 bases and the V segment lost 1 base, leaving 4 bases of the junction unmatched. CDR3 DNA sequence: TGTGCCAGCAGCTTAGGGGGACAGGGGACGAACTATGGCTACACCTTC. Translated, it gives CASSLGGQGTNYGYTF.

The chain's CDR3 is CASTGTGYEQYF. The CDR3 bases are TGTGCCAGCACCGGGACAGGGTACGAGCAGTACTTC. This chain connects TRBV6-5 to TRBJ2-7; TRBD1 agrees at 9 bases. CDR1 and CDR2 (germline): MNHEY, SVGAGI. CDR3 length equals 12 residues. With 7 bases clipped from V and 4 bases from J, the junction kept 2 bases outside the gene matches.

The J gene is TRBJ2-3, the V gene TRBV2; tentative D call: TRBD2 (6 bases). Germline loops: CDR1 SNHLY, CDR2 FYNNEI. CDR3 length: 15 amino acids. Between the trimmed V and J ends, which lost 1 base and 6 bases, there was a span of 14 bases. The CDR3 reads CASSEDRLEEDTQYF. The CDR3 region has the DNA TGTGCCAGCAGTGAAGACAGACTAGAGGAGGATACGCAGTATTTT.

There are a few counts of this clone. V and J are TRBV7-9 and TRBJ2-3; weak D call: TRBD1 (5 bases). This CDR3 contains 15 residues. Per germline, CDR1 SEHNR and CDR2 FQNEAQ (reference sequence). Trimming left V 7 bases short and J 4 bases short, with 18 bases between. CDR3 amino acids: CASNSVSGHADTQYF. CDR3 bases: TGTGCCAGCAATTCGGTGTCAGGGCACGCAGATACGCAGTATTTT. Full variable domain (outside the CDR3, taken from reference TRBV7-9 and TRBJ2-3): DTGVSQNPRHKITKRGQNVTFRCDPISEHNRLYWYRQTLGQGPEFLTYFQNEAQLEKSRLLSDRFSAERPKGSFSTLEIQRTEQGDSAMYLCASNSVSGHADTQYFGPGTRLTVL.

The gene calls are TRBV19 and TRBJ2-7; possibly TRBD1 for D (5 bases). The CDR3 contains 14 residues. Germline CDR1 is LNHDA and CDR2 is SQIVND (reference sequence). V was clipped by 11 bases and J by 0 bases, with 17 bases between them. The CDR3 region has the DNA TGTGCCTCCAGGGCGGTGGTCTCCTCCTACGAGCAGTACTTC. Encoded protein: CASRAVVSSYEQYF.

The chain links TRBV19 to TRBJ2-2; 9 bases map to TRBD1. Germline V gene data show CDR1 as LNHDA and CDR2 as SQIVND (reference sequence). Germline trimming cut 5 bases from V and 1 base from J; bases unmatched to any gene: 5. The CDR3 is 16 amino acids. The CDR3 sequence: CASSAPGQGNTGELFF. The DNA for the CDR3 is TGTGCCAGTAGTGCCCCGGGACAGGGGAACACCGGGGAGCTGTTTTTT.

The CDR3 protein is CASGRGGPIQETQYF. The CDR3 coding sequence is TGTGCCAGCGGACGCGGGGGGCCCATCCAAGAGACCCAGTACTTC. This chain connects TRBV3-1 (or the pseudogene TRBV3-2) to TRBJ2-5, with 8 bases lining up with TRBD2. Germline loops: CDR1 LGHDT, CDR2 YNNKEL (reference sequence). The CDR3 length is 15 residues. Trimming cost V 8 bases and J 1 base; bases outside gene matches: 9.

The rearrangement uses TRBV6-2 or TRBV6-3 and TRBJ2-3; 12 positions agree with TRBD2. Germline CDR1 and CDR2: MNHEY and SVGEGT. J was trimmed by 7 bases and V by 6 bases; bases with no gene match: 5. CDR3 size: 14 residues. The CDR3: CASSELAGGYTQYF. The CDR3 DNA sequence: TGTGCCAGCAGCGAGCTAGCGGGGGGGTATACGCAGTATTTT.

This chain connects TRBV21-1 to TRBJ2-7; no DNA check was done on the table's D call, TRBD2. TRBV21-1 is a recognized pseudogene. The CDR3 extends over 18 amino acids. The CDR3 DNA is TGTGCCAGCAGCAAAGTAAGATTGGGAGGGAAAGGGACCTACGAGCAGTACTTC. Translation gives CASSKVRLGGKGTYEQYF.

V is TRBV6-2 or TRBV6-3 and J is TRBJ2-4; the match to TRBD2 covers 8 bases. This CDR3 region has 18 residues. In germline, CDR1 is MNHEY, CDR2 SVGEGT. After removal of 1 base from V and 12 bases from J, the junction contained 20 bases not matched to a gene. The CDR3 here is CASSYYPGTSDPFRPQYF. In DNA form, the CDR3 reads TGTGCCAGCAGTTACTATCCCGGGACTAGTGACCCTTTTAGGCCTCAGTACTTC.

This clone appeared a single time. J is TRBJ1-2 and V is TRBV15; TRBD1 aligns across 8 bases. The J segment lost 4 bases and the V segment lost 1 base, leaving 8 bases of the junction unmatched. The CDR3 consists of 16 residues. Germline loops: CDR1 LNHNV, CDR2 YYDKDF (reference sequence). In nucleotides, the CDR3 is TGTGCCACCAGCAGAGGGGGATTAGACAGGGGCTATGGCTACACCTTC. Amino acid sequence: CATSRGGLDRGYGYTF. Drawing the rest from reference TRBV15 and TRBJ1-2, the complete variable domain is DAMVIQNPRYQVTQFGKPVTLSCSQTLNHNVMYWYQQKSSQAPKLLFHYYDKDFNNEADTPDNFQSRRPNTSFCFLDIRSPGLGDTAMYLCATSRGGLDRGYGYTFGSGTRLTVV.

The rearrangement uses TRBV5-1 and TRBJ2-2; 12 bases line up with TRBD2. V was clipped by 6 bases and J by 6 bases; unmatched bases: 12. The CDR3 has 17 amino acids. The germline CDR1 and CDR2 sequences are SGHRS and YFSETQ. The CDR3 is CASTLAGGPRKSGELFF. The CDR3 bases are TGCGCCAGCACCCTAGCGGGGGGGCCGAGAAAATCCGGGGAGCTGTTTTTT.

The chain is built from TRBV15 and TRBJ1-4; 12 positions agree with TRBD1. The CDR3 runs 15 residues. CDR1 is LNHNV, CDR2 YYDKDF, per germline (reference sequence). V trimming: 1 base; J trimming: 12 bases; junction bases outside the gene matches: 6. The CDR3 spells CATSRVGTGGEELFF. The CDR3 nucleotides are TGTGCCACCAGCAGAGTGGGGACAGGGGGCGAGGAACTGTTTTTT. Looking up the rest from reference TRBV15 and TRBJ1-4 gives the full variable domain: DAMVIQNPRYQVTQFGKPVTLSCSQTLNHNVMYWYQQKSSQAPKLLFHYYDKDFNNEADTPDNFQSRRPNTSFCFLDIRSPGLGDTAMYLCATSRVGTGGEELFFGSGTQLSVL.

The chain has TRBV7-9 and TRBJ1-4, with D unresolved. The CDR3 sequence is 12 residues long. Per germline, CDR1 SEHNR and CDR2 FQNEAQ (reference sequence). V gave up 1 base and J gave up 7 bases, with 4 bases separating them. The CDR3 coding sequence is TGTGCCAGCAGCTTAGACGGTGAAAAACTGTTTTTT. It is translated as CASSLDGEKLFF.

The chain joins TRBV6-1 to TRBJ2-6; D is perhaps TRBD2 (6 bases). Germline V gene lookup returns CDR1 MNHNS and CDR2 SASEGT. The V gene lost 4 bases and the J gene lost 4 bases, with 17 bases spanning the gap. The CDR3 length is 17 residues. The chain's CDR3 is CASSVEGTRAGANVLTF. CDR3 bases: TGTGCCAGCAGTGTGGAGGGGACCCGCGCCGGGGCCAACGTCCTGACTTTC.